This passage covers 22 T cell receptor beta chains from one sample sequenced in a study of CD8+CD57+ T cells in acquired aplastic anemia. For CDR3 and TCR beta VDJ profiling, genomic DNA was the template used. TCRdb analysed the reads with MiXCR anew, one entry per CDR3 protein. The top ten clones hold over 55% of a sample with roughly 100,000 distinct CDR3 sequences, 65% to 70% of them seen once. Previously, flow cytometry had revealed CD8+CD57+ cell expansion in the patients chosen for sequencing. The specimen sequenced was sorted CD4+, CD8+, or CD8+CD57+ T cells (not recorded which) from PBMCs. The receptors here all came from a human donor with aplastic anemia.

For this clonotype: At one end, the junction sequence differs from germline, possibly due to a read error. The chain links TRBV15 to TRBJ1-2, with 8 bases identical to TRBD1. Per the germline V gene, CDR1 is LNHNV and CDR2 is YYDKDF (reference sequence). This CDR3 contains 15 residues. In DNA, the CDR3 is TGTGCCACCAGCAGAGGGGGGGCAACAGGGGGTGGCTGCACCTTC. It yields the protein CATSRGGATGGGCTF. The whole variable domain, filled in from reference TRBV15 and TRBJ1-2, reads DAMVIQNPRYQVTQFGKPVTLSCSQTLNHNVMYWYQQKSSQAPKLLFHYYDKDFNNEADTPDNFQSRRPNTSFCFLDIRSPGLGDTAMYLCATSRGGATGGGCTFGSGTRLTVV.

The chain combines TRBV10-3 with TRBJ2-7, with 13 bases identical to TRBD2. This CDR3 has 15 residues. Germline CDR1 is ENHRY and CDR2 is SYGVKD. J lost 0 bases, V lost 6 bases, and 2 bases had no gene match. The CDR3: CAIRGTSGTSYEQYF. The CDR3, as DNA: TGTGCCATCAGGGGGACTAGCGGGACCTCCTACGAGCAGTACTTC.

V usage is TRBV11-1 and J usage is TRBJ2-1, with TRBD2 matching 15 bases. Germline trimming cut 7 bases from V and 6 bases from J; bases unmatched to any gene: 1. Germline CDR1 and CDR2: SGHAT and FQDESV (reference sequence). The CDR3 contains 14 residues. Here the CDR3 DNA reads TGTGCCAGCAAGGGACTAGCGGGGGGCAATGAGCAGTTCTTC. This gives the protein CASKGLAGGNEQFF.

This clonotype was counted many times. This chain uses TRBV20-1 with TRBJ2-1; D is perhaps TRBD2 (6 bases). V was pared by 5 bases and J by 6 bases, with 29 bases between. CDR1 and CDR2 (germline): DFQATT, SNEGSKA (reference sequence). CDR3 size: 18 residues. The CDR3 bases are TGCAGTGCTTGGGGGAGGAGAGCTGGGGGGAGTTTTTTCAATGAGCAGTTCTTC. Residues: CSAWGRRAGGSFFNEQFF.

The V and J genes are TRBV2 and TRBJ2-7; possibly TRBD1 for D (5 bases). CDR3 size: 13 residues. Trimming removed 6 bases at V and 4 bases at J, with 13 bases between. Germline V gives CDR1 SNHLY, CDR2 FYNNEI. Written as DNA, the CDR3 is TGTGCCAGCAGAGGGGAAGTGAGATACGAGCAGTACTTC. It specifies CASRGEVRYEQYF.

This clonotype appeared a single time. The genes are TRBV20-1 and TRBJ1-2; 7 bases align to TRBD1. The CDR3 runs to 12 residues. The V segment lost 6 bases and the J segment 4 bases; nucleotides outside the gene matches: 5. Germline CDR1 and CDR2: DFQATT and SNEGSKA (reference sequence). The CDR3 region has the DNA TGCAGTGCATTGGGACAGCCCTATGGCTACACCTTC. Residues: CSALGQPYGYTF.

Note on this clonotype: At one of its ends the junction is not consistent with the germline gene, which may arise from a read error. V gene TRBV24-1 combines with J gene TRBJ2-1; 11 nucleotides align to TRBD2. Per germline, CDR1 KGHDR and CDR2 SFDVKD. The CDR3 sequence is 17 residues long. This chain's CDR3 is CATSDAGTSGIYNEQFF. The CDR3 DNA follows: TGCGCCACCAGTGACGCCGGGACTAGCGGCATCTACAATGAGCAGTTCTTC.

CDR3 nucleotide sequence: TGCAGCGTCGATCACTGGGACCCCGCTAACTATGGCTACACCTTC. This sequence encodes CSVDHWDPANYGYTF. The chain joins TRBV29-1 to TRBJ1-2; possibly TRBD1 for D (5 bases). This CDR3 is 15 amino acids long. CDR1 is SQVTM, CDR2 ANQGSEA, per germline. V dropped 6 bases and J dropped 0 bases, with 17 bases sitting between them.

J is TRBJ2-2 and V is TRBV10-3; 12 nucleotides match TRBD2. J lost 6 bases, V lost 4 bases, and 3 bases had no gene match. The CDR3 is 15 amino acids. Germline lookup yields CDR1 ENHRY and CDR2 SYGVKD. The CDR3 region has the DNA TGTGCCATCAGTGCAACTAGCGGGGGGCCCGGGGAGCTGTTTTTT. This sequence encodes CAISATSGGPGELFF.

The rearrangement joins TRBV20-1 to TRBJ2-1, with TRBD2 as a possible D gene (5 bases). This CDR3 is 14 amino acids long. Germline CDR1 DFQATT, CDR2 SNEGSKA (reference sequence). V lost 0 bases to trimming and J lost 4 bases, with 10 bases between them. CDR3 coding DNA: TGCAGTGCTAGAGATCGGCGGGTATACAATGAGCAGTTCTTC. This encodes CSARDRRVYNEQFF.

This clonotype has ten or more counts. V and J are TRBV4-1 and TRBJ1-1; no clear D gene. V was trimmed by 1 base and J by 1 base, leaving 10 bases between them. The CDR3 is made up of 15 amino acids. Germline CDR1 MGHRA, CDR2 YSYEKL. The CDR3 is CASSQGAIPNTEAFF. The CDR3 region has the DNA TGCGCCAGCAGCCAAGGTGCCATACCGAACACTGAAGCTTTCTTT.

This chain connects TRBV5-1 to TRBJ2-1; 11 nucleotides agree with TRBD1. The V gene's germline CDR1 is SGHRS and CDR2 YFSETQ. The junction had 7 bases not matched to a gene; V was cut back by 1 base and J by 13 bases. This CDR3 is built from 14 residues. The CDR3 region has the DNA TGCGCCAGCAGCTTGCCGGGACAGGGGGTACAACAGTTCTTC. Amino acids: CASSLPGQGVQQFF.

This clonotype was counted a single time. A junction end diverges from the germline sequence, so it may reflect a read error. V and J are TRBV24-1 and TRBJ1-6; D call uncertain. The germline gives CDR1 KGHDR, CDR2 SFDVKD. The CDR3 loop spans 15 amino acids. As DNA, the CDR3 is TGTACCACATCGCCCTCATCGGAATATAATTCACCCCTCCACTTT. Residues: CTTSPSSEYNSPLHF.

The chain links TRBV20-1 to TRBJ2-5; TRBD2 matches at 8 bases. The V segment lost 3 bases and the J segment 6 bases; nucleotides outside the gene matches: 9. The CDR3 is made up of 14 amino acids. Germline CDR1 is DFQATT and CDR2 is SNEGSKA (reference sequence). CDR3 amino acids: CSASPGGMEQTQYF. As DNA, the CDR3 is TGCAGTGCTAGCCCGGGAGGGATGGAACAGACCCAGTACTTC.

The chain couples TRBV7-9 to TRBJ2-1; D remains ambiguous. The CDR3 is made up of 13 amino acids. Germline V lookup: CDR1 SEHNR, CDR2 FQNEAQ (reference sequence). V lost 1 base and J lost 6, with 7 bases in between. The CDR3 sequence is CASSLVGVNEQFF. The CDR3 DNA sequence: TGTGCCAGCAGCTTAGTTGGGGTCAATGAGCAGTTCTTC.

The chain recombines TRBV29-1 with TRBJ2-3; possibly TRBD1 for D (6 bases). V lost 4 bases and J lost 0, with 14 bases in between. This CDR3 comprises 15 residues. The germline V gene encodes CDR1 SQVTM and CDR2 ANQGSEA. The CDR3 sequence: CSVARTADSTDTQYF. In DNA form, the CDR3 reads TGCAGCGTTGCCCGGACAGCCGATAGCACAGATACGCAGTATTTT.

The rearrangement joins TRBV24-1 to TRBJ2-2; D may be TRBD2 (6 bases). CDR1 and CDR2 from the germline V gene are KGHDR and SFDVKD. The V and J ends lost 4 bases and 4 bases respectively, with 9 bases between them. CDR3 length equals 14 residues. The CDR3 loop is CATSDQTSTGELFF. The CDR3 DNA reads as TGTGCCACCAGTGACCAGACTAGCACCGGGGAGCTGTTTTTT.

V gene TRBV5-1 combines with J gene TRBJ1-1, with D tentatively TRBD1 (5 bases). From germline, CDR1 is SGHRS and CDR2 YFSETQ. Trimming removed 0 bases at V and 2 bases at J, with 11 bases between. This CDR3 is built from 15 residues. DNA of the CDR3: TGCGCCAGCAGCTTGGGACAGTTTGGAAACACTGAAGCTTTCTTT. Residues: CASSLGQFGNTEAFF.

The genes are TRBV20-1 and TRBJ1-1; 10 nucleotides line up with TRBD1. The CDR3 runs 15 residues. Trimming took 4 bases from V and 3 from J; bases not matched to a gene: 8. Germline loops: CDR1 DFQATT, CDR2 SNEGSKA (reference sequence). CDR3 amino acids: CSATDMDRGDTEAFF. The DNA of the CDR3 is TGCAGTGCTACCGACATGGACAGGGGGGACACTGAAGCTTTCTTT.

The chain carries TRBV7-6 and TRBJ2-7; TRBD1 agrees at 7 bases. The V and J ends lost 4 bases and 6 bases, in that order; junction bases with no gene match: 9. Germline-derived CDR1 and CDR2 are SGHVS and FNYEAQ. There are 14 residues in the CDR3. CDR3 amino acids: CASSWGRGQGEQYF. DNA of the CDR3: TGTGCCAGCAGCTGGGGTAGGGGGCAAGGCGAGCAGTACTTC. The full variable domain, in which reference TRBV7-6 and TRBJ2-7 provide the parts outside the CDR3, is GAGVSQSPRYKVTKRGQDVALRCDPISGHVSLYWYRQALGQGPEFLTYFNYEAQQDKSGLPNDRFSAERPEGSISTLTIQRTEQRDSAMYRCASSWGRGQGEQYFGPGTRLTVT.

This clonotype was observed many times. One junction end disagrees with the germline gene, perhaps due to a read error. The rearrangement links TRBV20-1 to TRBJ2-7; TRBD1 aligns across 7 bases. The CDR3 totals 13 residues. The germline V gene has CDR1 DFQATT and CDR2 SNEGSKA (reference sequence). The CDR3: CSAGDREPYEQYF. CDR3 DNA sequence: TGCAGTGCTGGAGACAGGGAACCTTACGAGCAGTACTTC.

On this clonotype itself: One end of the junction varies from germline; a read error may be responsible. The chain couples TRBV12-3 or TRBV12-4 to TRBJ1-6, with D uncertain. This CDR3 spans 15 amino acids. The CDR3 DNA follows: TGTGCCAGCAGCCAAGAAGTCGGGGTAAGCTCACCGCTCCACTTT. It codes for CASSQEVGVSSPLHF.